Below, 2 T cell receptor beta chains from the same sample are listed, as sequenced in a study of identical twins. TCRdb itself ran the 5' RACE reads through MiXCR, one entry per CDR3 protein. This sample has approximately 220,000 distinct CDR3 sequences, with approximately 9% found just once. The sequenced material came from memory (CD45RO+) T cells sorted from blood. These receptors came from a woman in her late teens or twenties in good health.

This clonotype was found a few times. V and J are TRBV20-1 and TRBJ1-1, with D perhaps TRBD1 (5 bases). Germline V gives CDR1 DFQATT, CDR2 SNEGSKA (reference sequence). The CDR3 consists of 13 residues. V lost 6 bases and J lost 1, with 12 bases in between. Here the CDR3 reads CSAAGLGNTEAFF. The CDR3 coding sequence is TGCAGTGCAGCAGGGTTGGGGAACACTGAAGCTTTCTTT.

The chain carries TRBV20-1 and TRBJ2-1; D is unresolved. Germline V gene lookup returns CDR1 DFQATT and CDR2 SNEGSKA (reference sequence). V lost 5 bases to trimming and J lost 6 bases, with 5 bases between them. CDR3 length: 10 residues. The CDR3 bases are TGCAGTGCTCTGAGCAATGAGCAGTTCTTC. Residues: CSALSNEQFF.